This TCR beta chain was obtained from a study of Ad26.COV2.S vaccination and SARS-CoV-2 variants. The CDR3 is 14 amino acids. V trimming: 9 bases; J trimming: 2 bases; junction bases outside the gene matches: 6. Germline CDR1 is SNHLY and CDR2 is FYNNEI. Study results and limitations: Those who received vaccine or placebo ended up with similar non-spike TCR breadth.

Some clones are missing from TCRdb's copy, which holds only in-frame ones; the method was immunoSEQ multiplex PCR. The data show 350,000 to 400,000 clones, with about 91% seen just once and over 1.5% held by the top ten. Sample treatment: 15 to 20 received Ad26.COV2.S at low or high dose, single or two shots; about 5 received placebo; per-sample allocation not given. After the first vaccine or placebo injection, samples were drawn on day 63. A word on this clone: Its specificity is unknown.

The sample here was peripheral blood, taken in a trial of Ad26.COV2.S vaccine versus placebo. The clonotype originates from a person between 18 and 60 years old who received the Ad26.COV2.S COVID-19 vaccine or a placebo. V gene TRBV2 combines with J gene TRBJ2-3; 9 bases fit TRBD1. CDR3 sequence reads: CASFRDRATDTQYF. The CDR3 region has the DNA TGTGCCAGTTTCCGGGACAGGGCCACAGATACGCAGTATTTT.